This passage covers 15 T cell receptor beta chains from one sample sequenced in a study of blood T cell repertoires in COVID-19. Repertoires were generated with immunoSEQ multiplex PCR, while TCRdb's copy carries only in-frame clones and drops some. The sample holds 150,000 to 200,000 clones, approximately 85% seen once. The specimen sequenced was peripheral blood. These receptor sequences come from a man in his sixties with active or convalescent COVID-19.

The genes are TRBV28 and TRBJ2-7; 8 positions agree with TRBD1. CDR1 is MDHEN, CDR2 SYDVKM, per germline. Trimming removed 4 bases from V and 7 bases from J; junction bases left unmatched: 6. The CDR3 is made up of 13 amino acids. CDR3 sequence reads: CASSWTGSQEQYF. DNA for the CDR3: TGTGCCAGCAGTTGGACAGGGAGTCAGGAGCAGTACTTC.

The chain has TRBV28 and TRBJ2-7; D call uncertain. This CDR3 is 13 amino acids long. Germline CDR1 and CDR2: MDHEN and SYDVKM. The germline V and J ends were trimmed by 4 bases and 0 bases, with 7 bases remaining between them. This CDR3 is CASSSQLSYEQYF. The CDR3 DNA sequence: TGTGCCAGCAGTTCACAGCTCTCCTACGAGCAGTACTTC.

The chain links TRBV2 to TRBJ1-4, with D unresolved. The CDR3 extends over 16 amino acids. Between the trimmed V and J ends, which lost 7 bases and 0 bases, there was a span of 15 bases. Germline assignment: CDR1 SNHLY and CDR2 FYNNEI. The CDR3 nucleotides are TGTGCCAGCACACCCGTTCGCAGAACAACTAATGAAAAACTGTTTTTT. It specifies CASTPVRRTTNEKLFF.

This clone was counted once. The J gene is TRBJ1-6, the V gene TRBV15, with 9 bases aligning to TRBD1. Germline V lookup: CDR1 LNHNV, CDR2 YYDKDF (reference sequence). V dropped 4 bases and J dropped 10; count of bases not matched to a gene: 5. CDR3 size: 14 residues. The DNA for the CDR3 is TGTGCCACCAGCATACAGGGGGCGCGGTCACCCCTCCACTTT. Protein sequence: CATSIQGARSPLHF.

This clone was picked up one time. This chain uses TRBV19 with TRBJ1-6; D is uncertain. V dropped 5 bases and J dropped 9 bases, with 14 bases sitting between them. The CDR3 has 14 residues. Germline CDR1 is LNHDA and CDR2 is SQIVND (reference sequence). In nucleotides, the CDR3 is TGTGCCAGTAGTGATTCGGGGAGTGCTTCACCCCTCCACTTT. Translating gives CASSDSGSASPLHF.

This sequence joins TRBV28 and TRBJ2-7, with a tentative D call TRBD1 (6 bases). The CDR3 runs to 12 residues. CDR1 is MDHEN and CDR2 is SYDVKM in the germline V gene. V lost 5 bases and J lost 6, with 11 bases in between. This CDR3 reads CASSAGVGEQYF. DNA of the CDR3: TGTGCCAGCAGTGCAGGGGTGGGCGAGCAGTACTTC.

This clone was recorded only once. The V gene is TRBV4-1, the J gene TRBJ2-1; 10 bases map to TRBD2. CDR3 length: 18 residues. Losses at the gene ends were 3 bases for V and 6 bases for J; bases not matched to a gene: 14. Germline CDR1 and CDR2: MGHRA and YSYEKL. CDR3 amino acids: CASSHGSGLASGGNEQFF. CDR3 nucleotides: TGCGCCAGCAGCCATGGGTCTGGATTGGCTAGCGGGGGCAATGAGCAGTTCTTC.

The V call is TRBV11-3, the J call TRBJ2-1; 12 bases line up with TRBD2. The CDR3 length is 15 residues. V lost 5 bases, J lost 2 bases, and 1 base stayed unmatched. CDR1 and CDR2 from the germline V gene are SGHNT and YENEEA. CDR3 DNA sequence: TGTGCCAGCAGCCTAGCGGGAGGGCCCTACAATGAGCAGTTCTTC. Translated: CASSLAGGPYNEQFF.

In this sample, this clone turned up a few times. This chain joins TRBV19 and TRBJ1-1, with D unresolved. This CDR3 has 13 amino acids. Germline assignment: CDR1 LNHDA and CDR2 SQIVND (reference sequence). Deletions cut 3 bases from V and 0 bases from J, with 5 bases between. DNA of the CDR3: TGTGCCAGTAGTATCGGGGTGAACACTGAAGCTTTCTTT. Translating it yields CASSIGVNTEAFF.

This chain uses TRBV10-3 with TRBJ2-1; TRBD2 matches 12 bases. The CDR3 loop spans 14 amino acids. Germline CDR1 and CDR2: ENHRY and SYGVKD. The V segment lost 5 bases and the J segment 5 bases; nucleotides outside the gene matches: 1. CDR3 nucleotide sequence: TGTGCCATCAGTCGACTAGCGGGAGACAATGAGCAGTTCTTC. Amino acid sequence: CAISRLAGDNEQFF.

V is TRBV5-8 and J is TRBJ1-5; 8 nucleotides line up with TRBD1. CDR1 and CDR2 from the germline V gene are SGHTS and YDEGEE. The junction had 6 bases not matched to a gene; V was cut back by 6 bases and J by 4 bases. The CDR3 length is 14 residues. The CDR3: CASTRTGRNQPQHF. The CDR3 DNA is TGTGCCAGCACCAGGACAGGGAGAAATCAGCCCCAGCATTTT.

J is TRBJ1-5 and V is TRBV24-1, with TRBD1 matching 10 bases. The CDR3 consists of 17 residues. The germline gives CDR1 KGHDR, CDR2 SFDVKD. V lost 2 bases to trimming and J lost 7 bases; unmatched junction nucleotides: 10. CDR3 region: CATSDYSRDRGRQPQHF. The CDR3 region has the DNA TGTGCCACCAGTGATTACAGCCGGGACAGGGGCCGCCAGCCCCAGCATTTT.

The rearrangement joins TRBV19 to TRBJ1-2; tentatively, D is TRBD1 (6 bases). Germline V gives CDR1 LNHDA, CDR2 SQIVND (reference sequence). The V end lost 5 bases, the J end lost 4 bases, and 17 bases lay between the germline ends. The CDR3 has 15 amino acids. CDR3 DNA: TGTGCCAGTAGTGGGCCGAGACAGGACTCCTATGGCTACACCTTC. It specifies CASSGPRQDSYGYTF.

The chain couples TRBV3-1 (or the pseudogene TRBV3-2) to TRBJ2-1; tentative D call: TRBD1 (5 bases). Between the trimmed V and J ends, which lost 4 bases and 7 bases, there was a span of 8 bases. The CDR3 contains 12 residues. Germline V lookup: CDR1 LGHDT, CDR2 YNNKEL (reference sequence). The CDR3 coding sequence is TGTGCCAGCAGCCTGGGGCAGAATGAGCAGTTCTTC. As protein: CASSLGQNEQFF.

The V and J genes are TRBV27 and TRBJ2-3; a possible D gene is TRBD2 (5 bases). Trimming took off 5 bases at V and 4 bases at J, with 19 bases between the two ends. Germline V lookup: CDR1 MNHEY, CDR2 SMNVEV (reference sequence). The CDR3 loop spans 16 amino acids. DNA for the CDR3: TGTGCCAGCAGTCCTCGACAAGATACTAGGGCAGATACGCAGTATTTT. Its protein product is CASSPRQDTRADTQYF.